Given below is one TCR beta chain in context. Its antigen is still unknown. The junction shows a germline mismatch at one end, possibly a read error. It was unsorted whole blood that yielded blood RNA, and germline DNA was also extracted. Germline assignment: CDR1 MNHEY and CDR2 SVGAGI. This CDR3 has 15 amino acids. The input was 450 to 500 ng total RNA; TCR beta cDNA was made from it with a constant-region primer. Each TCR beta library was derived from three nested multiplex PCR rounds that employed slightly modified ARM-PCR. The two initial PCR rounds, nine to eleven cycles each, used TRBV1-TRBV30 forward and C-beta reverse primers. TCRdb re-called the multiplex PCR reads with MiXCR, one entry per CDR3 protein. The data show about 350,000 distinct CDR3 sequences, with 65% seen just once and approximately 5.9% held by the top ten. The data stem from a study of tumor-infiltrating lymphocytes in primary liver carcinoma. Study information: Lesions, classed as T1-T3 N0M0, spanned roughly 4 to 10 cm across.

Study-wide results and caveats: Tumor-adjacent and tumor-blood pairs displayed less overlap than did pairs of tumor regions. Bulk samples went unsorted, so CD4+ and CD8+ repertoires were not compared.

The clonotype was recovered from a man in his forties with primary liver carcinoma and hepatitis B virus infection. What was sequenced was peripheral blood. The chain carries TRBV6-5 and TRBJ2-5; D is tentatively TRBD1 or TRBD2 (6 bases each). The CDR3 DNA follows: TGTGCCAGTAGGCAGGACGAAGGGGGGAAAGAGACCCAGTACTTT. This encodes CASRQDEGGKETQYF.